What follows are 9 T cell receptor beta chains derived from one specimen sequenced in a study of blood T cell repertoires in COVID-19. Libraries were prepared by immunoSEQ multiplex PCR; TCRdb keeps only in-frame clonotypes and omits some of them. Of about 140,000 clones in the sample, about 84% are singletons; the top ten hold 1.5% to 2%. Sequenced sample: PBMCs or T cells enriched from blood (not recorded which). The receptors stem from a woman between 18 and 30 years old who had been exposed to COVID-19.

The CDR3 reads CASNLRDRGVSSTDTQYF. The CDR3 DNA reads as TGTGCCAGCAACCTACGGGACAGGGGCGTCTCTAGCACAGATACGCAGTATTTT. The V and J genes are TRBV7-9 and TRBJ2-3; 10 nucleotides match TRBD1. The CDR3 is 18 residues long. J was trimmed by 0 bases and V by 7 bases; bases with no gene match: 13. In germline, CDR1 is SEHNR, CDR2 FQNEAQ (reference sequence).

The chain uses TRBV3-1 (or the pseudogene TRBV3-2) and TRBJ2-7, with TRBD2 as a possible D gene (5 bases). The length of the CDR3 is 12 residues. Germline V gives CDR1 LGHDT, CDR2 YNNKEL (reference sequence). V lost 8 bases and J lost 7, with 15 bases in between. Here the CDR3 DNA reads TGTGCCAGCCGTCTGAATGGCGGGGAGCAGTACTTC. Translating it yields CASRLNGGEQYF.

The chain is built from TRBV7-9 and TRBJ1-1; 7 bases match TRBD1. The V gene end was trimmed by 5 bases and the J gene end by 8 bases; junction bases not matched to a gene: 5. Germline V gene lookup returns CDR1 SEHNR and CDR2 FQNEAQ (reference sequence). This CDR3 is 12 amino acids long. CDR3 residues: CASSARDREAFF. The DNA for the CDR3 is TGTGCCAGCAGCGCGAGGGACAGAGAAGCTTTCTTT.

This clone was picked up a small number of times. The chain recombines TRBV28 with TRBJ2-7; TRBD2 matches at 10 bases. J lost 1 base, V lost 5 bases, and 5 bases had no gene match. The CDR3 sequence is 15 residues long. The germline V gene has CDR1 MDHEN and CDR2 SYDVKM. The CDR3 is CASSVKLAGSYEQYF. CDR3 DNA: TGTGCCAGCAGTGTAAAACTAGCGGGATCCTACGAGCAGTACTTC. The full variable domain, in which reference TRBV28 and TRBJ2-7 provide the parts outside the CDR3, is DVKVTQSSRYLVKRTGEKVFLECVQDMDHENMFWYRQDPGLGLRLIYFSYDVKMKEKGDIPEGYSVSREKKERFSLILESASTNQTSMYLCASSVKLAGSYEQYFGPGTRLTVT.

The CDR3 protein is CASSLAPPDEAEAFF. In DNA form, the CDR3 reads TGTGCCAGCAGCTTAGCCCCCCCTGACGAGGCTGAAGCTTTCTTT. The J gene is TRBJ1-1, the V gene TRBV7-9; no definite D call. There are 15 residues in the CDR3. Germline CDR1 and CDR2: SEHNR and FQNEAQ (reference sequence). Trimming took off 0 bases at V and 6 bases at J, with 14 bases between the two ends. Full variable domain (missing parts from reference TRBV7-9 and TRBJ1-1): DTGVSQNPRHKITKRGQNVTFRCDPISEHNRLYWYRQTLGQGPEFLTYFQNEAQLEKSRLLSDRFSAERPKGSFSTLEIQRTEQGDSAMYLCASSLAPPDEAEAFFGQGTRLTVV.

V and J are TRBV7-2 and TRBJ1-5; 7 nucleotides align to TRBD1. The CDR3 runs 15 residues. Losses at the gene ends were 4 bases for V and 0 bases for J; bases not matched to a gene: 3. The germline gives CDR1 SGHTA, CDR2 FQGNSA. The CDR3 DNA is TGTGCCAGCAGCTCCCGGGACAGTAGCAATCAGCCCCAGCATTTT. It yields the protein CASSSRDSSNQPQHF.

The V gene is TRBV18, the J gene TRBJ1-2; 8 bases are shared with TRBD1. This CDR3 has 13 residues. The germline V gene encodes CDR1 KGHSH and CDR2 LQKENI. J gave up 6 bases and V 5 bases, and 5 bases lay outside the gene matches. The CDR3 here is CASSEDRVNGYTF. The DNA of the CDR3 is TGTGCCAGCTCAGAGGACAGGGTGAATGGCTACACCTTC.

The V gene is TRBV2, the J gene TRBJ1-6; 9 nucleotides agree with TRBD1. The CDR3 contains 15 residues. Germline CDR1 reads SNHLY; CDR2 reads FYNNEI. V shed 7 bases and J 8 bases; nucleotides not matched to a gene: 9. The CDR3 loop reads CASNGQGPRDSPLHF. For the CDR3, the DNA is TGTGCCAGCAATGGACAGGGGCCGCGGGATTCACCCCTCCACTTT.

This clone has only a few counts. The J gene is TRBJ1-5, the V gene TRBV25-1, with 9 bases fitting TRBD1. V was pared by 4 bases and J by 5 bases, with 3 bases of the junction left unmatched. CDR1 is MGHDK and CDR2 is SYGVNS in the germline V gene. The CDR3 contains 14 residues. For the CDR3, the DNA is TGTGCCAGCAGTGCGGGGACAGGGCATCAGCCCCAGCATTTT. This sequence encodes CASSAGTGHQPQHF.